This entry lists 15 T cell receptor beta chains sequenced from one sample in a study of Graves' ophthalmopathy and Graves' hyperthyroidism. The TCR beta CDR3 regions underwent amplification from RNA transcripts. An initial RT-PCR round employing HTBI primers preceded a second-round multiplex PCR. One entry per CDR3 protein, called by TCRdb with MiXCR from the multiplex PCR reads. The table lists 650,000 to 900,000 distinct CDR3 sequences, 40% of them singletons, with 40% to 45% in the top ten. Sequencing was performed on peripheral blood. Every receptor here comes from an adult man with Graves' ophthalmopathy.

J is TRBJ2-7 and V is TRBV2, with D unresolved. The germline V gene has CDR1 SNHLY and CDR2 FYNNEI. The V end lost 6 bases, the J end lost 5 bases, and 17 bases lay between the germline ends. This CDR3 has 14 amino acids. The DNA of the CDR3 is TGTGCCAGCAGGTCGCTCCGGAGCGACAACGAGCAGTACTTC. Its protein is CASRSLRSDNEQYF.

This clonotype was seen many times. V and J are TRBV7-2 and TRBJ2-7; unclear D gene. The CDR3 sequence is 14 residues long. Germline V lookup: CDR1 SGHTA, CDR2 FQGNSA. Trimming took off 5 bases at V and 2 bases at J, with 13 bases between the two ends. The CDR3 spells CASSNPGRTYEQYF. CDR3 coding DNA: TGTGCCAGCAGCAACCCTGGACGAACCTACGAGCAGTACTTC.

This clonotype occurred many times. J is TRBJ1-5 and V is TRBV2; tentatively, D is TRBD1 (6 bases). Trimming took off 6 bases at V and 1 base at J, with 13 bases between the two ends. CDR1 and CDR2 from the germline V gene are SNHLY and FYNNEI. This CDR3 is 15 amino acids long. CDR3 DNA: TGTGCCAGCAGACGACAGCAGGGGAGCAATCAGCCCCAGCATTTT. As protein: CASRRQQGSNQPQHF.

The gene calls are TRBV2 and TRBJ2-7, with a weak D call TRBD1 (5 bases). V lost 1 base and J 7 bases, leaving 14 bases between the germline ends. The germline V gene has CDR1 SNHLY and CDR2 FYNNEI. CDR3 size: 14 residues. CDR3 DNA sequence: TGTGCCAGCAGTGAAGACAGGTTCAGTGGGGAGCAGTACTTC. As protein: CASSEDRFSGEQYF.

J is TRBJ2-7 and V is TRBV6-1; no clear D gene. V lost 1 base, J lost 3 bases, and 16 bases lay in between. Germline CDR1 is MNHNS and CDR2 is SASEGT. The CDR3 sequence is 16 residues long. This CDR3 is CASSEEANPVIYEQYF. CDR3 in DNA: TGTGCCAGCAGTGAAGAGGCTAATCCGGTGATCTACGAGCAGTACTTC.

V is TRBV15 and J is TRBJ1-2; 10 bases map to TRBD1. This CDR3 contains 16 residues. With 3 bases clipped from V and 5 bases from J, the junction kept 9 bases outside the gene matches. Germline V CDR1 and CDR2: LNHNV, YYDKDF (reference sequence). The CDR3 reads CATSSVTRDRGYGYTF. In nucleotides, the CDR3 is TGTGCCACCAGCAGCGTCACCCGGGACAGGGGATATGGCTACACCTTC.

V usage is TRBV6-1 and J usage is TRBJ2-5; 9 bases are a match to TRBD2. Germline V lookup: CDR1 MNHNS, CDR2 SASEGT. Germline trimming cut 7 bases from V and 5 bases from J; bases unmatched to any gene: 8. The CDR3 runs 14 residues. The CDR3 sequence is CASTPRGGVETQYF. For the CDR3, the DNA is TGTGCCAGCACCCCGCGGGGGGGCGTTGAGACCCAGTACTTC.

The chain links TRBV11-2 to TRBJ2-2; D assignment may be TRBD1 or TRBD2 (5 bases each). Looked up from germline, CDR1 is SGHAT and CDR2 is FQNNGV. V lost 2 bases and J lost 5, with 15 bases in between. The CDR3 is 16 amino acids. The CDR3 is CASSLRDRGDTGELFF. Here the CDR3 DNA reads TGTGCCAGCAGCTTACGCGATCGAGGGGATACCGGGGAGCTGTTTTTT.

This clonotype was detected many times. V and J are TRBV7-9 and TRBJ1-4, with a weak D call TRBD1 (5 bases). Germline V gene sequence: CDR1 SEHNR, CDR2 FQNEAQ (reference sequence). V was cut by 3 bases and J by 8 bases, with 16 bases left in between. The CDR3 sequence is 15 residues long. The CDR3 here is CASSLIVGQWEKLFF. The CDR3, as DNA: TGTGCCAGCAGCTTGATAGTGGGGCAATGGGAAAAACTGTTTTTT.

CDR3 region: CATSWGGKNTGELFF. DNA for the CDR3: TGTGCCACCTCGTGGGGCGGGAAGAACACCGGGGAGCTGTTTTTT. The rearrangement links TRBV10-3 to TRBJ2-2; tentative D call: TRBD2 (6 bases). The CDR3 covers 15 residues. The V end lost 10 bases, the J end lost 1 base, and 16 bases lay between the germline ends. CDR1 and CDR2 from the germline V gene are ENHRY and SYGVKD.

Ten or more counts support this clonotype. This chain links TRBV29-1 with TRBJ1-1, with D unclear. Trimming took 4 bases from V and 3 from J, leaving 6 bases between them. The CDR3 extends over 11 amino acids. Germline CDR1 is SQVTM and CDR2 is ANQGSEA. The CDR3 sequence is CSVGADTEAFF. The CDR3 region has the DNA TGCAGCGTTGGGGCGGACACTGAAGCTTTCTTT.

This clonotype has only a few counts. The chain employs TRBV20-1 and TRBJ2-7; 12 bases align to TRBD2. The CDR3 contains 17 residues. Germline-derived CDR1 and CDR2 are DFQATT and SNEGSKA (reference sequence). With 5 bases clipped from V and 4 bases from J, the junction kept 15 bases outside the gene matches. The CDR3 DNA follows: TGCAGTGCTGGGATTTGGGCTAGCGGGAGGGCCCTTTACGAGCAGTACTTC. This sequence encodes CSAGIWASGRALYEQYF.

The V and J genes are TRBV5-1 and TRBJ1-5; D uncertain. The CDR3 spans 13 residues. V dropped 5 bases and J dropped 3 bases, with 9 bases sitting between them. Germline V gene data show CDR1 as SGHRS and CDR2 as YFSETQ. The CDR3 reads CASRPLINQPQHF. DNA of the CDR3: TGCGCCAGCAGACCGCTGATCAATCAGCCCCAGCATTTT.

DNA for the CDR3: TGCGCCAGCAGCCGAGCAACAGGGTTAAGGGAATACGAGCAGTACTTC. It encodes CASSRATGLREYEQYF. The chain couples TRBV4-3 to TRBJ2-7, with D tentatively TRBD1 (6 bases). From germline, CDR1 is LGHNA and CDR2 YSLEER. The CDR3 covers 16 residues. Trimming cost V 4 bases and J 4 bases, with 20 bases left between them.

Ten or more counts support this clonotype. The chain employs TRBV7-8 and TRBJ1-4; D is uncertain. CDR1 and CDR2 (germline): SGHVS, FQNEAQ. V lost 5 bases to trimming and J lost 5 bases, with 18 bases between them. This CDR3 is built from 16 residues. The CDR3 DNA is TGTGCCAGCAGCGCGCAAAGCCGGACCGAGAATGAAAAACTGTTTTTT. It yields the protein CASSAQSRTENEKLFF.